The 8 T cell receptor beta chains given below trace back to one sample, sequenced in a study of cytomegalovirus exposure and HLA in healthy donors. The PCR made use of 60 Vbeta and 13 Jbeta primers. TCRdb's table, derived via immunoSEQ multiplex PCR, lists solely in-frame clones and lacks some. The table has about 140,000 clones, around 73% seen once. Sequencing was performed on PBMCs. Receptors were obtained from a female donor in good health and CMV-seronegative.

The chain joins TRBV28 to TRBJ1-5; 8 bases map to TRBD1. Germline V gene sequence: CDR1 MDHEN, CDR2 SYDVKM. Losses at the gene ends were 6 bases for V and 2 bases for J; bases not matched to a gene: 3. CDR3 length: 14 residues. For the CDR3, the DNA is TGTGCCAGCAGCCCGGACAGGGGCAATCAGCCCCAGCATTTT. Its protein is CASSPDRGNQPQHF.

The rearrangement joins TRBV4-1 to TRBJ2-7; a possible D gene is TRBD1 (6 bases). The V end lost 0 bases, the J end lost 5 bases, and 14 bases lay between the germline ends. CDR1 and CDR2 (germline): MGHRA, YSYEKL. This CDR3 has 15 amino acids. CDR3 loop: CASSQDRGDLNEQYF. The CDR3 DNA reads TGCGCCAGCAGCCAAGACAGGGGTGATTTGAACGAGCAGTACTTC.

The gene calls are TRBV19 and TRBJ2-1; D is undetermined. Germline V gene lookup returns CDR1 LNHDA and CDR2 SQIVND (reference sequence). V was shortened by 6 bases and J by 5 bases, with 8 bases between the two germline ends. The CDR3 has 12 residues. In nucleotides, the CDR3 is TGTGCCAGTAGCTTTTCCCACAATGAGCAGTTCTTC. Translated: CASSFSHNEQFF. The full variable domain, its missing parts supplied by reference TRBV19 and TRBJ2-1, is DGGITQSPKYLFRKEGQNVTLSCEQNLNHDAMYWYRQDPGQGLRLIYYSQIVNDFQKGDIAEGYSVSREKKESFPLTVTSAQKNPTAFYLCASSFSHNEQFFGPGTRLTVL.

The chain is built from TRBV7-9 and TRBJ2-1; 10 bases are shared with TRBD2. CDR3 size: 18 residues. J lost 8 bases, V lost 2 bases, and 15 bases had no gene match. Germline V gene lookup returns CDR1 SEHNR and CDR2 FQNEAQ (reference sequence). The CDR3 spells CASSLNPVPSGSLHEQFF. CDR3 nucleotides: TGTGCCAGCAGCTTAAACCCGGTCCCTAGCGGGAGTTTGCATGAGCAGTTCTTC.

The genes are TRBV9 and TRBJ1-2; the D gene is possibly TRBD1 (5 bases). With 0 bases removed from V and 3 bases from J, the gap between germline ends came to 15 bases. The CDR3 spans 16 residues. Germline V lookup: CDR1 SGDLS, CDR2 YYNGEE. Written as DNA, the CDR3 is TGTGCCAGCAGCGTAGTTAGGGGCACCTTAGACTATGGCTACACCTTC. Protein sequence: CASSVVRGTLDYGYTF.

On this clone: An end of the junction does not agree with germline; a read error may underlie this. The chain employs TRBV4-1 and TRBJ2-7; no clear D. CDR1 is MGHRA, CDR2 YSYEKL, per germline. The CDR3 has 16 residues. This CDR3 is CASSQGGSNRAYEQHF. The CDR3 region has the DNA TGCGCCAGCAGCCAAGGCGGATCTAACCGCGCCTACGAGCAGCACTTC.

A few counts support this clone. This chain links TRBV19 with TRBJ1-1, with D hard to call. CDR1 and CDR2 (germline): LNHDA, SQIVND (reference sequence). This CDR3 spans 15 amino acids. V was clipped by 1 base and J by 8 bases, with 17 bases between them. For the CDR3, the DNA is TGTGCCAGTAGTATAGGCGCAGGCCTACCTAACGAAGCTTTCTTT. This codes for CASSIGAGLPNEAFF.

V and J are TRBV6-1 and TRBJ1-1; D is unclear. Germline V lookup: CDR1 MNHNS, CDR2 SASEGT. Trimming cost V 2 bases and J 0 bases, with 7 bases left between them. The CDR3 extends over 14 amino acids. CDR3 protein: CASSEFDMNTEAFF. The CDR3 nucleotides are TGTGCCAGCAGTGAATTCGACATGAACACTGAAGCTTTCTTT.